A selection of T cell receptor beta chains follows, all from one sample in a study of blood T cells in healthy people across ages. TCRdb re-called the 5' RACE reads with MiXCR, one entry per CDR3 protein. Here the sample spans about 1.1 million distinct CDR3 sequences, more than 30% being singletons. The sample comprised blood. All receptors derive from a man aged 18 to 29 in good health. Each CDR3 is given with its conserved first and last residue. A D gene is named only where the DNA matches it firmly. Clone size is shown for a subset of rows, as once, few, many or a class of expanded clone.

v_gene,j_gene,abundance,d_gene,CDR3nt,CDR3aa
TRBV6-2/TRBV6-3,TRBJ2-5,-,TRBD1,TGTGCCAGCACTCGACAGGGCCGATACAATGAGCAGTACTTC,CASTRQGRYNEQYF
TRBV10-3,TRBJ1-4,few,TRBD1,TGTGCCATCAGTGATTTTCCAGGGGGAGGAGAAAAACTGTTTTTT,CAISDFPGGGEKLFF
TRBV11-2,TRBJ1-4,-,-,TGTGCCAGCAGCCGTGCGGGCCGGGCTCACGGTGATGGGGAAAAACTGTTTTTT,CASSRAGRAHGDGEKLFF
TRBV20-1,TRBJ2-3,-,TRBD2,TGCAGTGCATCGAGACTAGCGGGGGCCACAGATACGCAGTATTTT,CSASRLAGATDTQYF
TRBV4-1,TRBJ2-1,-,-,TGCGCCAGCAGCCAAGATAGGGGCCACTACAATGAGCAGTTCTTC,CASSQDRGHYNEQFF
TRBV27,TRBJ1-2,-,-,TGTGCCAGCAGTAAGGCAAGTTCTAACTATGGCTACACCTTC,CASSKASSNYGYTF
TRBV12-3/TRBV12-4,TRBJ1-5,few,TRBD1,TGTGCCAGCAGTCTCGGGACAGGGAAGAAGGATGGCAATCAGCCCCAGCATTTT,CASSLGTGKKDGNQPQHF
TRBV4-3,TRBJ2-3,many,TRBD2,TGCGCCAGCAGCCAAGAAGGGACTAACACAGATACGCAGTATTTT,CASSQEGTNTDTQYF
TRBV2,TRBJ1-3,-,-,TGTGCCAGCAGTGAACGGGGGGGGTACTCTGGAAACACCATATATTTT,CASSERGGYSGNTIYF
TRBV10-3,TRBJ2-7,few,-,TGTGCCATCAGTGAGTCGATTCAGGGTTCCGAGCAGTACTTC,CAISESIQGSEQYF
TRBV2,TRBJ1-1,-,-,TGTGCCAGCACCCTCTCCCGGGTTTCTGAAGCTTTCTTT,CASTLSRVSEAFF
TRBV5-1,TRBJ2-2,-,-,TGCGCCAGCAGCTCGGACAGCACCGGGGAGCTGTTTTTT,CASSSDSTGELFF
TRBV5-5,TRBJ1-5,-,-,TGTGCCAGCAGCTTGTCCGGGGCGGCCGCCAATCAGCCCCAGCATTTT,CASSLSGAAANQPQHF
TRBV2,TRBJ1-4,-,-,TGTGCCAGCAGTGAAGATCCGCAGTTTAATGAAAAACTGTTTTTT,CASSEDPQFNEKLFF
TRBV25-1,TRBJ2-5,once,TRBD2,TGTGCCAGCAGTGCAGTAGCGGGAGTGAGGGAGACCCAGTACTTC,CASSAVAGVRETQYF
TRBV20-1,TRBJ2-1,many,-,TGCAGTGCGAGACACTCCCGGGCCGTTGTGTCCTACAATGAGCAGTTCTTC,CSARHSRAVVSYNEQFF
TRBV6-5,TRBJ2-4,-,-,TGTGCCAGCAGTTATTCCCCGGCAAGCATTCAGTACTTC,CASSYSPASIQYF
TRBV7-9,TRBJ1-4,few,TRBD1,TGTGCCAGCAGCGCAAAACGGGGACAGGTTGAAAAACTGTTTTTT,CASSAKRGQVEKLFF
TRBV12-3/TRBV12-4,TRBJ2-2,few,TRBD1,TGTGCCAGCAGTCCAAAGACAGGGTCCCCCGGGGAGCTGTTTTTT,CASSPKTGSPGELFF
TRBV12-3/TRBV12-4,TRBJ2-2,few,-,TGTGCCAGCAGTCCCTTGGAGGGACACTACACCGGGGAGCTGTTTTTT,CASSPLEGHYTGELFF
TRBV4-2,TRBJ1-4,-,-,TGTGCCAGCAGCCGAGGGACGGCGGCTAATGAAAAACTGTTTTTT,CASSRGTAANEKLFF
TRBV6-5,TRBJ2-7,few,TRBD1,TGTGCCAGCAGTTACTCAACAGGGGGCTTTAACTACGAGCAGTACTTC,CASSYSTGGFNYEQYF
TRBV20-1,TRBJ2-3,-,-,TGCAGTGCTAGAGATTCCTCCCGGGCAGATACGCAGTATTTT,CSARDSSRADTQYF
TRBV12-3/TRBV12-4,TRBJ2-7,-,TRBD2,TGTGCCAGCAGTTTAGATGGGGGGGGTCTTTTCTACGAGCAGTACTTC,CASSLDGGGLFYEQYF
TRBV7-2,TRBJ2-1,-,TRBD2,TGTGCCAGCGCCCGACTAGCGCTGTACAATGAGCAGTTCTTC,CASARLALYNEQFF
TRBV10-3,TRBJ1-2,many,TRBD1,TGTGCCATCAGTGAGTCGATTGCAGGGGGCCATGGCTATGGCTACACCTTC,CAISESIAGGHGYGYTF
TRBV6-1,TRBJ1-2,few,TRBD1,TGTGCCAGCATTTTACAGGGGATCGGCGGCTACACCTTC,CASILQGIGGYTF
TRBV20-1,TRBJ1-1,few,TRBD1,TGCAGTGCTAGGCGGACAGGGGGAAACACTGAAGCTTTCTTT,CSARRTGGNTEAFF
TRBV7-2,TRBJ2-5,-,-,TGTGCCAGCAGCGATCCGGTTGAGGCAGCGATTCTTAAAGAGACCCAGTACTTC,CASSDPVEAAILKETQYF
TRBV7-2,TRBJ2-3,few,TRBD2,TGTGCCAGCAGCTTAGTGGCTAGCGGGGGTGAAACAGATACGCAGTATTTT,CASSLVASGGETDTQYF
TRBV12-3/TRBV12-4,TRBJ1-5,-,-,TGTGCCAGCAGTTACGACAGGCGAAATCAGCCCCAGCATTTT,CASSYDRRNQPQHF
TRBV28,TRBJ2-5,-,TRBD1,TGTGCCAGCAGTGATCCGACAGGGGTGTTCGGGACCCAGTACTTC,CASSDPTGVFGTQYF
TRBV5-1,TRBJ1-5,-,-,TGCGCCAGCAGCTTAACTGGGGAGGGCAATCAGCCCCAGCATTTT,CASSLTGEGNQPQHF
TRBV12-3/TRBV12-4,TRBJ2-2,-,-,TGTGCCAGCAGGTCCGCGGGGCTAGCGTCGACCGGGGAGCTGTTTTTT,CASRSAGLASTGELFF
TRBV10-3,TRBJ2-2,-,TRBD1,TGTGCCGTCAGAACCGGGACAGCGAACACCGGGGAGCTGTTTTTT,CAVRTGTANTGELFF
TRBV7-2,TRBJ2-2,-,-,TGTGCCAGCAGCCCTCCCGGGACCCAAACCGGGGAGCTGTTTTTT,CASSPPGTQTGELFF
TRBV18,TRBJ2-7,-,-,TGTGCCAGCTCACCAGCAGGGCAGGCTAACGAGCAGTACTTC,CASSPAGQANEQYF
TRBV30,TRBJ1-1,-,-,TGTGCCTGGAGTGTACCCCCGAACACTGAAGCTTTCTTT,CAWSVPPNTEAFF
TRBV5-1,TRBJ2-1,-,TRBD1,TGCGCCAGCACACAGGGGCGTTACTACAATGAGCAGTTCTTC,CASTQGRYYNEQFF
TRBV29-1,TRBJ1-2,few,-,TGCAGCGTTGAAGAAGGAGGGGGGCTTGGTCGCTACACCTTC,CSVEEGGGLGRYTF
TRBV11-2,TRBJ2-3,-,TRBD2,TGTGCCAGCAACCCAAGCGGGGGCAGAGGAGATACGCAGTATTTT,CASNPSGGRGDTQYF
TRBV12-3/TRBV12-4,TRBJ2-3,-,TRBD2,TGTGCCAGCAGTCCATCGGGAGGTTGGGAAGATACGCAGTATTTT,CASSPSGGWEDTQYF
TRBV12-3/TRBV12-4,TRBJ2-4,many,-,TGTGCCAGCAGTTCCGACTTGGGCGCCAAAAACATTCAGTACTTC,CASSSDLGAKNIQYF
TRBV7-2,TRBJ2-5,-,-,TGTGCCAGCAGCCCCACCCTAATGCAAGAGACCCAGTACTTC,CASSPTLMQETQYF